This T cell receptor (beta chain) was identified in a study of shared clonotypes between healthy human individuals. Sequencing used immunoSEQ multiplex PCR; TCRdb keeps in-frame clones, though not all of them. Of about 520,000 clones listed, around 73% are singletons. The CDR3 is 15 amino acids. V shed 4 bases and J shed 2 bases, with 13 bases lying between them. From germline, CDR1 is SGDLS and CDR2 YYNGEE. This chain joins TRBV9 and TRBJ2-1; possible D gene TRBD2, 5 bases. The TCR sequence derives from a woman aged 35 to 49 in good health. Some clones in this sample may be carry-over from other donors' samples. Sequenced: PBMCs. CDR3 bases: TGTGCCAGCAGCCCCGCCGGGGTTACCTACAATGAGCAGTTCTTC. This gives the protein CASSPAGVTYNEQFF. Together with reference TRBV9 and TRBJ2-1, the CDR3 gives the full variable domain: DSGVTQTPKHLITATGQRVTLRCSPRSGDLSVYWYQQSLDQGLQFLIQYYNGEERAKGNILERFSAQQFPDLHSELNLSSLELGDSALYFCASSPAGVTYNEQFFGPGTRLTVL.